A selection of T cell receptor beta chains follows, all from one sample in a study of long-term antiretroviral therapy in people with HIV. Profiling relied on immunoSEQ multiplex PCR, and the TCRdb table lists in-frame clones only, not all of them. The sample has under 45,000 clones; roughly nine tenths are singletons. This sample comprised unsorted PBMCs, obtained 1.2 years after starting antiretroviral therapy. Every receptor here comes from a woman in her forties or fifties with HIV. Each CDR3 is given with its conserved first and last residue. A D gene is named only where the DNA matches it firmly. Not every row has a clone size; where given, it reads once, few, many or a size class.

J gene: TRBJ2-3
D gene: NA
clone size: NA
V gene: TRBV5-6
CDR3 DNA: TGTGCCAGCAGCTTGGCCCGGGGGAGGTACACAGATACGCAGTATTTT
CDR3 protein: CASSLARGRYTDTQYF

J gene: TRBJ2-7
D gene: NA
clone size: NA
V gene: TRBV15
CDR3 DNA: TGTGCCACCAGCAGAGATCTTGGGGGCTACGAGCAGTACTTC
CDR3 protein: CATSRDLGGYEQYF

J gene: TRBJ1-1
D gene: NA
clone size: NA
V gene: TRBV2
CDR3 DNA: TGTGCCAGCTTTGGGGGCATGAACACTGAAGCTTTCTTT
CDR3 protein: CASFGGMNTEAFF

J gene: TRBJ2-1
D gene: TRBD2
clone size: NA
V gene: TRBV6-4
CDR3 DNA: TGTGCCAGCAGTGACGGCCTTTCTAGCGGGGACTACAATGAGCAGTTCTTC
CDR3 protein: CASSDGLSSGDYNEQFF

J gene: TRBJ2-5
D gene: NA
clone size: NA
V gene: TRBV2
CDR3 DNA: TGTGCCGGCCATAAGGGGGGCGGAGAGACCCAGTACTTC
CDR3 protein: CAGHKGGGETQYF

J gene: TRBJ2-3
D gene: NA
clone size: NA
V gene: TRBV6-1
CDR3 DNA: TGTGCCAGCAGTATCCCCCTTGGTCGCGCAGATACGCAGTATTTT
CDR3 protein: CASSIPLGRADTQYF

J gene: TRBJ2-1
D gene: NA
clone size: NA
V gene: TRBV7-6
CDR3 DNA: TGTGCCAGCAGCGCTCCGGGGAGGTCCTACAATGAGCAGTTCTTC
CDR3 protein: CASSAPGRSYNEQFF

J gene: TRBJ2-2
D gene: NA
clone size: NA
V gene: TRBV7-9
CDR3 DNA: TGTGCCAGCAGCTTAGTGTGGGGATCTAACACCGGGGAGCTGTTTTTT
CDR3 protein: CASSLVWGSNTGELFF

J gene: TRBJ2-4
D gene: NA
clone size: NA
V gene: TRBV7-2
CDR3 DNA: TGTGCCAGCAGTCTGCAGGACGGTCCCAAAAACATTCAGTACTTC
CDR3 protein: CASSLQDGPKNIQYF

J gene: TRBJ2-7
D gene: NA
clone size: NA
V gene: TRBV29-1
CDR3 DNA: TGCAGCGTGGGACCGGCGGCCTACGAGCAGTACTTC
CDR3 protein: CSVGPAAYEQYF

J gene: TRBJ2-7
D gene: TRBD1
clone size: NA
V gene: TRBV2
CDR3 DNA: TGTGCCAGCAGCCGGACAGGGGGTAACTACGAGCAGTACTTC
CDR3 protein: CASSRTGGNYEQYF

J gene: TRBJ1-2
D gene: NA
clone size: once
V gene: TRBV2
CDR3 DNA: TGTGCCAGTTTAGCCCGTGGCTACACCTTC
CDR3 protein: CASLARGYTF

J gene: TRBJ1-1
D gene: TRBD1
clone size: NA
V gene: TRBV6-6
CDR3 DNA: TGTGCCAGCAGTTACGACAGGGAGAGAGCTTTCTTT
CDR3 protein: CASSYDRERAFF

J gene: TRBJ1-2
D gene: NA
clone size: NA
V gene: TRBV30
CDR3 DNA: TGTGCCTGGAGTGTTTCGGGATATGGCTACACCTTC
CDR3 protein: CAWSVSGYGYTF

J gene: TRBJ2-2
D gene: NA
clone size: NA
V gene: TRBV21-1
CDR3 DNA: TGTGCCAGCAGCAAAGGGGGGGCAGAGAACACCGGGGAGCTGTTTTTT
CDR3 protein: CASSKGGAENTGELFF

J gene: TRBJ2-7
D gene: NA
clone size: once
V gene: TRBV7-2
CDR3 DNA: TGTGCCAGCAGCCTCCGACCCACGAGCTCCTACGAGCAGTACTTC
CDR3 protein: CASSLRPTSSYEQYF

J gene: TRBJ1-5
D gene: TRBD1
clone size: NA
V gene: TRBV6-1
CDR3 DNA: TGTGCCAGCAGGCGGGACAGGTACGATCAGCCCCAGCATTTT
CDR3 protein: CASRRDRYDQPQHF

J gene: TRBJ1-1
D gene: NA
clone size: NA
V gene: TRBV6-5
CDR3 DNA: TGTGCCAGCAGGAAGACCACTGAAGCTTTCTTT
CDR3 protein: CASRKTTEAFF

J gene: TRBJ1-1
D gene: NA
clone size: NA
V gene: TRBV5-1
CDR3 DNA: TGCGCCAGCAGCTTGGACAGGGTCGCTGAAGCTTTCTTT
CDR3 protein: CASSLDRVAEAFF

J gene: TRBJ2-3
D gene: NA
clone size: NA
V gene: TRBV9
CDR3 DNA: TGTGCCAGCAGCGTAGGTGGCAGGCAGGCAGATACGCAGTATTTT
CDR3 protein: CASSVGGRQADTQYF

J gene: TRBJ2-5
D gene: NA
clone size: NA
V gene: TRBV5-5
CDR3 DNA: TGTGCCAGCAGCCCTGGACAGCTTGAGGGGTCGAAGACCCAGTACTTC
CDR3 protein: CASSPGQLEGSKTQYF

J gene: TRBJ2-3
D gene: NA
clone size: NA
V gene: TRBV7-6
CDR3 DNA: TGTGCCAGCAGCTCGGCATGGGATACGCAGTATTTT
CDR3 protein: CASSSAWDTQYF

J gene: TRBJ2-4
D gene: NA
clone size: NA
V gene: TRBV10-1
CDR3 DNA: TGCGCCAGCAGTGAGTCGACGAGGCAGGCCAAAAACATTCAGTACTTC
CDR3 protein: CASSESTRQAKNIQYF

J gene: TRBJ1-1
D gene: TRBD1
clone size: NA
V gene: TRBV19
CDR3 DNA: TGTGCCAGTAGTATAGTACTTGTTGCAGGGGGGAACACTGAAGCTTTCTTT
CDR3 protein: CASSIVLVAGGNTEAFF

J gene: TRBJ2-5
D gene: TRBD2
clone size: once
V gene: TRBV6-1
CDR3 DNA: TGTGCCAGCAGTGAACCCGGGTGGCGGGGGGGCAGGGAGACCCAGTACTTC
CDR3 protein: CASSEPGWRGGRETQYF

J gene: TRBJ2-4
D gene: NA
clone size: NA
V gene: TRBV2
CDR3 DNA: TGTGCCAGCAGGGTGAACCCAATCGGGAACATTCAGTACTTC
CDR3 protein: CASRVNPIGNIQYF

J gene: TRBJ1-4
D gene: TRBD1
clone size: NA
V gene: TRBV7-2
CDR3 DNA: TGTGCCAGCAGCTTAAGACAGGGTAATGAAAAACTGTTTTTT
CDR3 protein: CASSLRQGNEKLFF

J gene: TRBJ2-5
D gene: TRBD2
clone size: NA
V gene: TRBV5-6
CDR3 DNA: TGTGCCAGCAGCTTTGGGCTAGCGGGGGCGGAGACCCAGTACTTC
CDR3 protein: CASSFGLAGAETQYF

J gene: TRBJ1-4
D gene: NA
clone size: NA
V gene: TRBV18
CDR3 DNA: TGTGCCAGCTCACCGGGGGGAGGAGAAAAACTGTTTTTT
CDR3 protein: CASSPGGGEKLFF

J gene: TRBJ2-5
D gene: NA
clone size: NA
V gene: TRBV11-1
CDR3 DNA: TGTGCCAGCAGCTTAGCTTCGGGGTCCCAAGAGACCCAGTACTTC
CDR3 protein: CASSLASGSQETQYF

J gene: TRBJ1-1
D gene: NA
clone size: NA
V gene: TRBV4-2
CDR3 DNA: TGTGCCAGCAGCCACGATCCAAGAGGTGTGGGCACTGAAGCTTTCTTT
CDR3 protein: CASSHDPRGVGTEAFF

J gene: TRBJ1-5
D gene: TRBD1
clone size: NA
V gene: TRBV27
CDR3 DNA: TGTGCCAGCAGTGCCTCGGGACAGGCTAATCAGCCCCAGCATTTT
CDR3 protein: CASSASGQANQPQHF

J gene: TRBJ1-2
D gene: NA
clone size: once
V gene: TRBV30
CDR3 DNA: TGTGCCTGGAGTTGGGAAGACTATGGCTACACCTTC
CDR3 protein: CAWSWEDYGYTF

J gene: TRBJ2-3
D gene: NA
clone size: NA
V gene: TRBV7-2
CDR3 DNA: TGTGCCAGCAGCTTAGTAGGGGGACCGACCCGCACAGATACGCAGTATTTT
CDR3 protein: CASSLVGGPTRTDTQYF

J gene: TRBJ1-1
D gene: TRBD1
clone size: NA
V gene: TRBV5-1
CDR3 DNA: TGCGCCAGCAAAAATACAGGGGCCCGTGAAGCTTTCTTT
CDR3 protein: CASKNTGAREAFF

J gene: TRBJ2-7
D gene: NA
clone size: NA
V gene: TRBV5-5
CDR3 DNA: TGTGCCAGCAGCTTGGGTCCGGGCTCCTACGAGCAGTACTTC
CDR3 protein: CASSLGPGSYEQYF

J gene: TRBJ2-1
D gene: TRBD2
clone size: NA
V gene: TRBV7-9
CDR3 DNA: TGTGCCAGCAGCTCCCAGCTAGCGGGGATAAATGAGCAGTTCTTC
CDR3 protein: CASSSQLAGINEQFF

J gene: TRBJ2-3
D gene: NA
clone size: NA
V gene: TRBV7-2
CDR3 DNA: TGTGCCAGCAGCTTAGCGCTGACGGGGTCACGCACAGATACGCAGTATTTT
CDR3 protein: CASSLALTGSRTDTQYF

J gene: TRBJ1-2
D gene: TRBD1
clone size: NA
V gene: TRBV19
CDR3 DNA: TGTGCCAGTAGTGCGAAGGGACAGGGTTACGTCTATGGCTACACCTTC
CDR3 protein: CASSAKGQGYVYGYTF

J gene: TRBJ2-1
D gene: TRBD2
clone size: NA
V gene: TRBV11-2
CDR3 DNA: TGTGCCAGCAGGAGTCTAGCGGGGTACAATGAGCAGTTCTTC
CDR3 protein: CASRSLAGYNEQFF

J gene: TRBJ2-1
D gene: NA
clone size: NA
V gene: TRBV30
CDR3 DNA: TGTGCCTGGAGTCATGGCGGAAACTACAATGAGCAGTTCTTC
CDR3 protein: CAWSHGGNYNEQFF

J gene: TRBJ2-1
D gene: TRBD2
clone size: NA
V gene: TRBV5-1
CDR3 DNA: TGCGCCAGCAGCTTGGCAGCGGGGGCTAACAATGAGCAGTTCTTC
CDR3 protein: CASSLAAGANNEQFF

J gene: TRBJ2-3
D gene: TRBD2
clone size: NA
V gene: TRBV9
CDR3 DNA: TGTGCCAGCAGCGCCTCTAGCGGCGGGCGAGATACGCAGTATTTT
CDR3 protein: CASSASSGGRDTQYF

J gene: TRBJ2-7
D gene: TRBD1
clone size: NA
V gene: TRBV4-3
CDR3 DNA: TGCGCCAGCAGCCAGGACAGGGAAAGCTACGAGCAGTACTTC
CDR3 protein: CASSQDRESYEQYF

J gene: TRBJ2-2
D gene: NA
clone size: few
V gene: TRBV10-1
CDR3 DNA: TGCGCCAGCAGTTTGGGCACCGGGGAGCTGTTTTTT
CDR3 protein: CASSLGTGELFF

J gene: TRBJ2-5
D gene: TRBD1
clone size: NA
V gene: TRBV18
CDR3 DNA: TGTGCCAGCTCTCCGACAGGGGCAGAGACCCAGTACTTC
CDR3 protein: CASSPTGAETQYF

J gene: TRBJ1-2
D gene: TRBD1
clone size: NA
V gene: TRBV6-1
CDR3 DNA: TGTGCCAGCAGTGAATTTGACAGGGCGTCACTCGGCTACACCTTC
CDR3 protein: CASSEFDRASLGYTF

J gene: TRBJ1-5
D gene: TRBD1
clone size: NA
V gene: TRBV19
CDR3 DNA: TGTGCCAGTAGTATATGGAGGACAGGTGGAGTGAGCAATCAGCCCCAGCATTTT
CDR3 protein: CASSIWRTGGVSNQPQHF

J gene: TRBJ1-1
D gene: NA
clone size: NA
V gene: TRBV5-1
CDR3 DNA: TGCGCCAGCAGCTTGTCGACAGTGGCTGAAGCTTTCTTT
CDR3 protein: CASSLSTVAEAFF

J gene: TRBJ1-5
D gene: TRBD1
clone size: NA
V gene: TRBV2
CDR3 DNA: TGTGCCAGCAGTACAGGGGATGGGAACCAGCCCCAGCATTTT
CDR3 protein: CASSTGDGNQPQHF

J gene: TRBJ2-5
D gene: NA
clone size: NA
V gene: TRBV5-1
CDR3 DNA: TGCGCCAGCAGCTTGGCCCTAGAGCCTCAAGAGACCCAGTACTTC
CDR3 protein: CASSLALEPQETQYF

J gene: TRBJ1-1
D gene: NA
clone size: NA
V gene: TRBV10-3
CDR3 DNA: TGTGCCATCAGTGAGTCGCGGGGAAGAGCGATGAACACTGAAGCTTTCTTT
CDR3 protein: CAISESRGRAMNTEAFF

J gene: TRBJ1-1
D gene: NA
clone size: NA
V gene: TRBV12-5
CDR3 DNA: TGTGCTACTTACGGGGACACTGAAGCTTTCTTT
CDR3 protein: CATYGDTEAFF

J gene: TRBJ1-2
D gene: TRBD1
clone size: NA
V gene: TRBV2
CDR3 DNA: TGTGCCAGCAGTGCTGGGACAGGGTCGGGGGCCTTC
CDR3 protein: CASSAGTGSGAF

J gene: TRBJ2-3
D gene: NA
clone size: NA
V gene: TRBV7-8
CDR3 DNA: TGTGCCAGCAGCTTAGGTCAGGGGCGGACAGATACGCAGTATTTT
CDR3 protein: CASSLGQGRTDTQYF

J gene: TRBJ2-7
D gene: NA
clone size: NA
V gene: TRBV30
CDR3 DNA: TGTGCCTGGAGTGTATCGGTTTACGAGCAGTACTTC
CDR3 protein: CAWSVSVYEQYF

J gene: TRBJ1-2
D gene: TRBD1
clone size: NA
V gene: TRBV5-1
CDR3 DNA: TGCGCCAGCAGCATGACAGGGGACAACTATGGCTACACCTTC
CDR3 protein: CASSMTGDNYGYTF

J gene: TRBJ2-1
D gene: NA
clone size: NA
V gene: TRBV14
CDR3 DNA: TGTGCCAGCAGCCAAGAGCGGGCTCCCCCTTACAATGAGCAGTTCTTC
CDR3 protein: CASSQERAPPYNEQFF